This T cell receptor (beta chain) was identified during a study of blood T cell repertoires in COVID-19. V shed 6 bases, J shed 2 bases, and the junction held 12 bases outside the gene matches. Per the germline V gene, CDR1 is SNHLY and CDR2 is FYNNEI. The CDR3 runs to 17 residues. Generated by immunoSEQ multiplex PCR, the TCRdb table keeps only in-frame clones and is missing some. The table lists 140,000 to 150,000 clones, roughly 81% of them singletons. The sample comprised peripheral blood. The clonotype comes from a human donor with acute or convalescent COVID-19. The donor label of this sample is uncertain. The chain couples TRBV2 to TRBJ2-5; TRBD2 matches 10 bases. DNA for the CDR3: TGTGCCAGCAGCTGGACTAGCGGAGGACGGAGTCAAGAGACCCAGTACTTC. Encoded protein: CASSWTSGGRSQETQYF.